The clone carrying this TCR beta chain was detected ten times or more. The antigen remains unidentified. A library of TCRbeta sequences, prepared with unique molecular identifiers, was generated. One entry per CDR3 protein, called by TCRdb with MiXCR from the PCR reads. The data hold approximately 290,000 distinct CDR3 sequences, with around a tenth observed a single time. The record originates from a study of T-cell reconstitution after alpha-beta-depleted transplantation in children. Study results and limitations: Alpha-beta T cells present about two months after transplant were reported to originate from several hundred expanded graft clones. Certain patients had high TCRbeta diversity at day 60, and it came from recipient T cells and thymic progenitors that survived. Diversity and T-cell counts at one year after transplant derived mostly from new T cells.

There are 15 residues in the CDR3. Germline loops: CDR1 SGHVS, CDR2 FNYEAQ. J gave up 2 bases and V 5 bases, and 5 bases lay outside the gene matches. V and J are TRBV7-6 and TRBJ2-3, with 9 bases lining up with TRBD1. The TCR sequence derives from a male patient between 2 and 15 years old who had a stem cell transplant for chronic granulomatous disease, so the T cells may come from the graft donor. The source material was peripheral blood, sampled 180 days after TCRalphabeta/CD19-depleted stem cell transplant. The CDR3 loop is CASSIWTGDTDTQYF. DNA of the CDR3: TGTGCCAGCAGCATATGGACAGGGGACACAGATACGCAGTATTTT.